Listed below are T cell receptor beta chains from one sample, sequenced in a study of blood T cell repertoires in COVID-19. Clones were sequenced by immunoSEQ multiplex PCR, and TCRdb holds only the in-frame ones, with some missing. The sample lists 250,000 to 300,000 clones, approximately 90% seen once, with around 2% in the top ten. Sequenced material: PBMCs or T cells enriched from blood (not recorded which). These receptors were taken from a woman between 55 and 75 years old in a cohort exposed to, infected with or recovered from COVID-19 (not recorded which). CDR3s include the opening cysteine and the closing phenylalanine or tryptophan. The order of the fields is V gene, clone size, D gene, CDR3 protein. D genes are given only for firm matches. Expanded clones are given a class, and other clones once, few, many or no size at all.

TRBV27	.	TRBD1	CASSFRQGSQETQYF
TRBV3-1/TRBV3-2	.	TRBD1	CASSQGTGEIGYTF
TRBV6-6	.	.	CASMGGRNQPQHF
TRBV25-1	.	.	CASSEFRYNEQFF
TRBV7-6	.	TRBD1	CASSLAAGGTHNEQFF
TRBV5-5	.	.	CASSLGPSVSYEQYF
TRBV18	once	.	CASSPGGGWAEAFF
TRBV7-2	.	.	CASSLYGSNNEQFF
TRBV7-9	.	.	CASSVTSAYEQYF
TRBV28	.	TRBD1	CASSVNRGRTAFF
TRBV28	.	.	CASSSTPEDTEAFF
TRBV6-5	.	.	CASSYTLAGKNSPLHF
TRBV21-1	.	.	CASSGQTGVETQYF
TRBV20-1	.	.	CSASLAGVVETQYF
TRBV13	.	.	CASSRDKNTEAFF
TRBV2	.	TRBD2	CASSGGGPGTDTQYF
TRBV2	.	.	CASTRSGEQYF
TRBV19	.	.	CASSHNRGGEQYF
TRBV5-4	.	TRBD2	CASRPRTSGNHNEQFF
TRBV2	.	TRBD1	CASSLRQGNYGYTF
TRBV6-5	.	TRBD1	CASRYRGAGTEAFF
TRBV7-2	.	.	CASSSQGGGHNEQFF
TRBV27	once	TRBD2	CASSLRLAGPYEQFF
TRBV7-9	.	.	CASSRTGRQETQYF
TRBV9	.	.	CASSVAQVPVDTQYF
TRBV19	.	.	CASSIAGRDEQYF
TRBV5-1	.	TRBD1	CASSLSGTGLSYNEQFF
TRBV2	.	TRBD2	CASRLAGISHEQFF
TRBV28	.	TRBD2	CASTSLAGDYNEQFF
TRBV12-5	.	TRBD2	CASGPSGSETQYF
TRBV28	.	TRBD2	CASSFPGLAGGVATDTQYF
TRBV7-9	.	.	CASSLAYREGNEQFF
TRBV7-6	.	TRBD2	CASRASGRAAGELFF
TRBV6-5	.	TRBD1	CASSYSTGQGNEKLFF
TRBV11-2	.	TRBD2	CASSLVASGSGSYNEQFF
TRBV7-9	.	.	CASSSSDRSRNTDTQYF
TRBV3-1/TRBV3-2	.	.	CASSLSPTGPFGVETQYF
TRBV14	.	TRBD1	CASSHPQGATYNSPLHF
TRBV29-1	.	.	CSVIAQPNTEAFF
TRBV10-2	.	TRBD1	CASNDRGPLHF
TRBV28	few	TRBD1	CASSWGQRTNSPLHF
TRBV7-9	.	TRBD2	CASSLSASGYEQYF
TRBV24-1	.	TRBD2	CATSDFGGSSYNEQFF
TRBV18	.	TRBD2	CASSRSTSMRGNEQFF
TRBV5-1	.	.	CASSLEGSQPQHF
TRBV7-8	once	TRBD1	CASSPLGQINQPQHF
TRBV9	.	.	CASSVPGGYGYTF
TRBV27	.	TRBD2	CASSLLTSGSGNEQYF
TRBV28	.	.	CASSSNSGVGLRAFF
TRBV2	.	TRBD1	CASLFGQVQETQYF
TRBV4-1	.	.	CASSLQGDSQYF
TRBV6-5	few	TRBD2	CASKGLAGVVDTQYF
TRBV6-5	.	.	CATRPPLRGGELFF
TRBV14	.	.	CASTARPQRAYNEQFF
TRBV5-6	.	TRBD1	CASSRTGQATYEQYF
TRBV7-9	.	.	CASSPLEPRPKEKLFF
TRBV14	.	.	CASSQANHLPQHF
TRBV28	.	TRBD2	CASRTSGPYEQYF